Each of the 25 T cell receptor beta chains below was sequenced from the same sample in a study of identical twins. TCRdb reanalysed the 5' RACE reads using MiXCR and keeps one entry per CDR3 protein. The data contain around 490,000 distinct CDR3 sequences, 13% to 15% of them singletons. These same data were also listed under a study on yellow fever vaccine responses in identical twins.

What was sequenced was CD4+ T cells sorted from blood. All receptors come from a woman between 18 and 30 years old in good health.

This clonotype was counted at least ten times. CDR3 protein: CSVRLAGSLEQYF. CDR3 nucleotide sequence: TGCAGCGTCCGACTAGCGGGGTCGCTAGAGCAGTACTTC. This sequence joins TRBV29-1 and TRBJ2-7; TRBD2 agrees at 11 bases. CDR3 length: 13 amino acids. Germline trimming cut 6 bases from V and 7 bases from J; bases unmatched to any gene: 8. Looked up from germline, CDR1 is SQVTM and CDR2 is ANQGSEA.

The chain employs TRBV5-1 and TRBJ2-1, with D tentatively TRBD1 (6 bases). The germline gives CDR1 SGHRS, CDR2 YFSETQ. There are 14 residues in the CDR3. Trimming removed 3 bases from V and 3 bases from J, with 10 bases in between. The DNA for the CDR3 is TGCGCCAGCAGCTCGGTCAGGGGCTACAATGAGCAGTTCTTC. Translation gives CASSSVRGYNEQFF.

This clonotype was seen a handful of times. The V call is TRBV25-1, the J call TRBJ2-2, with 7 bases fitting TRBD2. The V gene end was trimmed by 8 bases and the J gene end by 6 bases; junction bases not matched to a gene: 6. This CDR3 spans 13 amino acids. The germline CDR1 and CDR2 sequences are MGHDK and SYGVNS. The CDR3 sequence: CASWGGGAGELFF. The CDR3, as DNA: TGTGCCAGCTGGGGGGGGGGAGCCGGGGAGCTGTTTTTT.

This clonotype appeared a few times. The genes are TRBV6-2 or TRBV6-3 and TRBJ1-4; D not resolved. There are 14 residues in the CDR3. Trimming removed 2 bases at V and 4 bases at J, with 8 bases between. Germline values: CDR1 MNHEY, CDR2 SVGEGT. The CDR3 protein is CASSYLGVNEKLFF. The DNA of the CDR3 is TGTGCCAGCAGTTACCTCGGGGTTAATGAAAAACTGTTTTTT.

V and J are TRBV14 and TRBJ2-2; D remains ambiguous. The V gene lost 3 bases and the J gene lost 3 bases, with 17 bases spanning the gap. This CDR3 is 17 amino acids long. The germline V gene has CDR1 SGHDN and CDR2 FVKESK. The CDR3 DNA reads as TGTGCCAGCAGCCAGATCGTAGGCCAGTTCTACACCGGGGAGCTGTTTTTT. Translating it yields CASSQIVGQFYTGELFF.

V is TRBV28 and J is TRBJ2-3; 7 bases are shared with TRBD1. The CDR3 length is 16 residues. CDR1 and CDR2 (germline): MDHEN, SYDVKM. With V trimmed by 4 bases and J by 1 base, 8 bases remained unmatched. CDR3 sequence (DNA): TGTGCCAGCAGTTCACCGGGACAGATACGCACAGATACGCAGTATTTT. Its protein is CASSSPGQIRTDTQYF.

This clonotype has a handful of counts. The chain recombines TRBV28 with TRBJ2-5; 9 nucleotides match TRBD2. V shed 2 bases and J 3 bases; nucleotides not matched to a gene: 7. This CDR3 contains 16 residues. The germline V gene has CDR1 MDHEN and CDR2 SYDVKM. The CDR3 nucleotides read TGTGCCAGCAGTTTAGTGGCGGGAGGGGTCGAAGAGACCCAGTACTTC. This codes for CASSLVAGGVEETQYF.

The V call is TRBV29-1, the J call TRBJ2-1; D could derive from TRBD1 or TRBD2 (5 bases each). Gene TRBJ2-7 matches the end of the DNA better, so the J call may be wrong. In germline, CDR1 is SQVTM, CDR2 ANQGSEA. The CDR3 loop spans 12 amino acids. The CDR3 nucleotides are TGCAGCGTTGAAGAGGTGGGACGCGAGCAGTACTTC. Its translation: CSVEEVGREQYF.

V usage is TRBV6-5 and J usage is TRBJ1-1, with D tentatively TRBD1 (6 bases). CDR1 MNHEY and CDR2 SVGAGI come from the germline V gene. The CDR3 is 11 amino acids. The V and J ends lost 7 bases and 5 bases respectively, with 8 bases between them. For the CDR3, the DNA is TGTGCCAGCAAAACAGGGACTGAAGCTTTCTTT. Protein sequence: CASKTGTEAFF.

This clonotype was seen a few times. The CDR3 nucleotides are TGCGCCAGCAGCTTGCTTGGAGTACCTCCCACCGGGGAGCTGTTTTTT. Residues: CASSLLGVPPTGELFF. This chain connects TRBV5-1 to TRBJ2-2; the D is unclear. The CDR3 extends over 16 amino acids. Trimming removed 1 base at V and 4 bases at J, with 14 bases between. Per germline, CDR1 SGHRS and CDR2 YFSETQ.

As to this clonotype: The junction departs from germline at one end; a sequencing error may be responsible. The CDR3 is CNARTGNAGYNEQFF. CDR3 sequence (DNA): TGCAATGCTAGGACTGGCAACGCGGGATACAATGAGCAGTTCTTC. The chain employs TRBV20-1 and TRBJ2-1, with a possible D match to TRBD2 (6 bases). The CDR3 has 15 amino acids. CDR1 DFQATT and CDR2 SNEGSKA come from the germline V gene (reference sequence).

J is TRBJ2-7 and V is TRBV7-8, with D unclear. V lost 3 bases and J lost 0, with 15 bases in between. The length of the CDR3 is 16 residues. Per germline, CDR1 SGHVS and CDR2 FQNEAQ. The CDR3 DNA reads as TGTGCCAGCAGCTTGCTTAACCGGGTCACCTCCTACGAGCAGTACTTC. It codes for CASSLLNRVTSYEQYF.

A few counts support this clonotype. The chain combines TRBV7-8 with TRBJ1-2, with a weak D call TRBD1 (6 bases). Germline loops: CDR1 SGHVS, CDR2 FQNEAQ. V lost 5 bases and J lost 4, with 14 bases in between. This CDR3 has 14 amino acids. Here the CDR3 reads CASSPLTGGYGYTF. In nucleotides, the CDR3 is TGTGCCAGCAGCCCGCTGACAGGAGGCTATGGCTACACCTTC.

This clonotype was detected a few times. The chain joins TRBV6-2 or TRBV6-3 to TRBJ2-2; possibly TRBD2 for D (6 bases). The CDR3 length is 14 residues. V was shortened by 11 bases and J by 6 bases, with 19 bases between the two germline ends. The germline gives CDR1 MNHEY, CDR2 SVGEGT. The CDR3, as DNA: TGTGCCGGCCAAACTAACCGACTAGCCGGGGAGCTGTTTTTT. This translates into CAGQTNRLAGELFF.

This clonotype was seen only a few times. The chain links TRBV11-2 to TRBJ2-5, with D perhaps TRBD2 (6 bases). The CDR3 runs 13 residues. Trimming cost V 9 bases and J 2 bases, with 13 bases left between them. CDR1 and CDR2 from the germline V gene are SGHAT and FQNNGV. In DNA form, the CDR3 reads TGTGCCAGTGCGGCGGGGCGGCAAGAGACCCAGTACTTC. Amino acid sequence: CASAAGRQETQYF.

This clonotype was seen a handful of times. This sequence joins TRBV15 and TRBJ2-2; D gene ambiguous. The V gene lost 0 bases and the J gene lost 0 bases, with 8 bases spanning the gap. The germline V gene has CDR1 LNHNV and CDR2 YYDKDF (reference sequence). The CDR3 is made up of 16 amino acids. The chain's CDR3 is CATSRDSPPNTGELFF. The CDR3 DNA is TGTGCCACCAGCAGAGACAGCCCACCGAACACCGGGGAGCTGTTTTTT.

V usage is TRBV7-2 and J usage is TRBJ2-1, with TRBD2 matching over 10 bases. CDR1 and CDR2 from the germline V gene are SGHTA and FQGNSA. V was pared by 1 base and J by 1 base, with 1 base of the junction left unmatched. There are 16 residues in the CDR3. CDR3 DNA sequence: TGTGCCAGCAGCTTAGAGCGGGGGGGGTCCTACAATGAGCAGTTCTTC. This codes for CASSLERGGSYNEQFF.

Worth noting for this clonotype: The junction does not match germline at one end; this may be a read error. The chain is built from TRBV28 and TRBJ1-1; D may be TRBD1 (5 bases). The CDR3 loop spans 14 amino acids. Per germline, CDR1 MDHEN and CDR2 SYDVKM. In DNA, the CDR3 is TGTGCCCGCAGCAGGGCAGGTCAGAACACTGAAGCTTTCTTT. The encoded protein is CARSRAGQNTEAFF.

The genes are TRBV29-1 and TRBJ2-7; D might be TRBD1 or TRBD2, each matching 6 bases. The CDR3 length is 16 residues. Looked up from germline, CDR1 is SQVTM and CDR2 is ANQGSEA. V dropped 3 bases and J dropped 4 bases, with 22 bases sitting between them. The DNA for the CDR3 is TGCAGCGTTGACGGGGGCCAGGGTCGGGGATCGTACGAGCAGTACTTC. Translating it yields CSVDGGQGRGSYEQYF.

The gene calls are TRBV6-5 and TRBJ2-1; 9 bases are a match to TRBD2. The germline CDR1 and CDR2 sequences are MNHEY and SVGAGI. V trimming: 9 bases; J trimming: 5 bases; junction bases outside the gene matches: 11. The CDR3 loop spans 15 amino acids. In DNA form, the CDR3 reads TGTGCCAGTAAGTTGACTAGCGGAAAAGACAATGAGCAGTTCTTC. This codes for CASKLTSGKDNEQFF.

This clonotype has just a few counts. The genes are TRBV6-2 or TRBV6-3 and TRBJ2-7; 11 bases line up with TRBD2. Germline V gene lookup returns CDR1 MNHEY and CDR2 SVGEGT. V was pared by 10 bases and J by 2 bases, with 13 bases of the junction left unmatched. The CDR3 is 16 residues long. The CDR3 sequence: CATESTSGSDPYEQYF. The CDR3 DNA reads TGTGCCACCGAAAGCACTAGCGGGAGTGACCCCTACGAGCAGTACTTC.

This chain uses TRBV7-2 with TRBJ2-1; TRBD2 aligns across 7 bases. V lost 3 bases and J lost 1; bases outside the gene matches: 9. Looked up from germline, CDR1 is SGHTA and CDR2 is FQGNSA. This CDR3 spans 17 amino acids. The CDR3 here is CASSLYPSGDSYNEQFF. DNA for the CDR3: TGTGCCAGCAGCTTGTACCCGAGCGGGGATTCCTACAATGAGCAGTTCTTC.

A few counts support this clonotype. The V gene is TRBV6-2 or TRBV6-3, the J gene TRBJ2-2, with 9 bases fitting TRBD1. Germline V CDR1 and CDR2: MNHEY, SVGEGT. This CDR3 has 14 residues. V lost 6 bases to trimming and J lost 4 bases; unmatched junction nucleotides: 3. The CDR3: CASRMTGGTGELFF. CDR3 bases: TGTGCCAGCAGGATGACAGGGGGCACCGGGGAGCTGTTTTTT.

The CDR3 DNA is TGTGCCAGCAGTGGGGCCAGGGGGCACACCGGGGAGCTGTTTTTT. Translation: CASSGARGHTGELFF. This chain connects TRBV25-1 to TRBJ2-2; 8 bases fit TRBD1. V dropped 4 bases and J dropped 3; count of bases not matched to a gene: 4. Germline CDR1 MGHDK, CDR2 SYGVNS. CDR3 size: 15 residues.

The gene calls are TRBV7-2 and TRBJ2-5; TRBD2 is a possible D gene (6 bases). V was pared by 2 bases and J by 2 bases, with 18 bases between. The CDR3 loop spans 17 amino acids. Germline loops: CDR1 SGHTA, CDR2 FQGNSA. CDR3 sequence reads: CASSLSYRAGRQETQYF. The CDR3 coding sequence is TGTGCCAGCAGCTTATCTTATCGGGCGGGGCGTCAAGAGACCCAGTACTTC.